This TCR beta chain was obtained from a study of blood T cell repertoires in COVID-19. Study as a whole: COVID-19 samples collected from the United States, Italy and Spain covered acute and convalescent phases.

Recruitment covered about two dozen US areas and drew participants whose ages spanned roughly 18 to 100 years. Grouping used clinical history reported by participants in a survey and questionnaire. Methods used by the authors: How many nucleated cells were present was estimated from reference gene primer amplification. Data came from immunoSEQ multiplex PCR; TCRdb stores just in-frame clones and leaves some out. That table furnishes V, J and clone size, whereas the DNA furnished D and trimming. The sample lists hundreds of thousands of clones, over 75% occurring once. CDR1 is MNHNS and CDR2 is SASEGT in the germline V gene. V lost 2 bases, J lost 2 bases, and 12 bases lay in between. This CDR3 is 15 amino acids long.

The clonotype was recovered from a man aged 35-49 years who had recovered from COVID-19. The chain uses TRBV6-1 and TRBJ1-2; weak D call: TRBD1 (6 bases). Sequencing was performed on PBMCs or T cells enriched from blood (not recorded which). The CDR3 DNA sequence: TGTGCCAGCAGTGAATTCGGGGGGCAGAACTATGGCTACACCTTC. It is translated as CASSEFGGQNYGYTF.